These 23 T cell receptor beta chains originate from one sample sequenced in a study of monozygotic twins with inflammatory bowel disease. TCRdb reprocessed the 5' RACE reads, with one entry per CDR3 protein and no DNA. The table lists 400,000 or so distinct CDR3 sequences. The sample consisted of blood. These receptors all stem from a human donor with ulcerative colitis or Crohn's disease, or a healthy co-twin of an affected twin (not recorded which).

The V call is TRBV5-1, the J call TRBJ2-2; no DNA is available, so the TRBD1 call from TCRdb remains unchecked. The CDR3 length is 17 residues. Germline V gene sequence: CDR1 SGHRS, CDR2 YFSETQ. The CDR3 sequence is CASSPPNGDSSTGELFF.

This chain connects TRBV20-1 to TRBJ2-1. This CDR3 region has 12 residues. Germline lookup yields CDR1 DFQATT and CDR2 SNEGSKA (reference sequence). The CDR3 region is CSATDRSNEQFF.

The chain is built from TRBV30 and TRBJ1-4. The CDR3 contains 15 residues. Germline lookup yields CDR1 GTSNPN and CDR2 SVGIG (reference sequence). The CDR3 sequence: CAWGQAAGPNEKLFF.

V is TRBV5-4 and J is TRBJ2-5; TCRdb picks TRBD1, but there is no DNA to check that call. This CDR3 is built from 15 residues. Germline CDR1 is SGHNT and CDR2 is YYREEE (reference sequence). This CDR3 is CASSFDGGRGETQYF.

The CDR3 here is CASSLLGAGELFF. The chain is built from TRBV6-6 and TRBJ2-2; as DNA is missing, the TRBD1 call by TCRdb cannot be tested. Germline CDR1 and CDR2: MNHNY and SVGAGI (reference sequence). This CDR3 spans 13 amino acids.

The chain links TRBV4-2 to TRBJ2-7; the D call of TRBD1 rests on TCRdb alone, since no DNA is present to check it. The germline CDR1 and CDR2 sequences are LGHNA and YNFKEQ. The CDR3 spans 16 residues. The CDR3 spells CASSQAGGQGVYEQYF.

The chain combines TRBV15 with TRBJ2-2. The CDR3 loop spans 12 amino acids. The germline V gene has CDR1 LNHNV and CDR2 YYDKDF (reference sequence). The CDR3 here is CATSPRSGELFF.

This chain uses TRBV19 with TRBJ2-7; the D call of TRBD2 rests on TCRdb alone, since no DNA is present to check it. The germline gives CDR1 LNHDA, CDR2 SQIVND (reference sequence). CDR3 length equals 13 residues. CDR3 sequence reads: CASSGAGTYEQYF.

This chain links TRBV28 with TRBJ2-3. The CDR3 has 14 residues. Germline values: CDR1 MDHEN, CDR2 SYDVKM. The CDR3 spells CASKGWATSDTQYF.

The rearrangement uses TRBV6-1 and TRBJ1-4. Looked up from germline, CDR1 is MNHNS and CDR2 is SASEGT. This CDR3 has 14 amino acids. The CDR3 protein is CASTRSPTNEKLFF.

The CDR3 sequence is CASSSETGVIETQYF. The J gene is TRBJ2-5, the V gene TRBV7-9; the TCRdb call, TRBD1, lacks DNA for checking. The germline gives CDR1 SEHNR, CDR2 FQNEAQ (reference sequence). The CDR3 is 15 residues long.

V gene TRBV27 combines with J gene TRBJ1-1; TCRdb designates TRBD1, a call that cannot be tested without DNA. CDR3 length: 16 residues. Per the germline V gene, CDR1 is MNHEY and CDR2 is SMNVEV (reference sequence). The CDR3 region is CASSLKAQEYNTEAFF.

The CDR3 reads CASSFQTSGYNEQFF. The genes are TRBV28 and TRBJ2-1; TCRdb outputs TRBD2, but without DNA this stays unchecked. The CDR3 length is 15 residues. Germline values: CDR1 MDHEN, CDR2 SYDVKM.

CDR3 sequence: CAIRGGHFEGQFF. This rearrangement joins TRBV10-3 to TRBJ2-1; TCRdb proposes TRBD1, but this gene call is untestable without DNA. CDR1 and CDR2 (germline): ENHRY, SYGVKD. The CDR3 consists of 13 residues.

The chain carries TRBV4-2 and TRBJ2-1; without DNA, the TCRdb call of TRBD2 cannot be checked. The CDR3 contains 17 residues. CDR1 is LGHNA, CDR2 YNFKEQ, per germline. The CDR3 sequence is CASSQRTLAGVGNEQFF.

V usage is TRBV18 and J usage is TRBJ1-1. Germline V gene lookup returns CDR1 KGHSH and CDR2 LQKENI. The CDR3 runs to 15 residues. CDR3 in amino acids: CASSPTYSMNTEAFF.

The rearrangement uses TRBV5-1 and TRBJ2-3; TCRdb selects TRBD1, and the lack of DNA leaves this call unchecked. The V gene's germline CDR1 is SGHRS and CDR2 YFSETQ. The CDR3 sequence is 14 residues long. This chain's CDR3 is CASSSQGQGDTQYF.

This chain links TRBV4-3 with TRBJ2-7; checking the TCRdb D call of TRBD1 is not possible without DNA. CDR1 LGHNA and CDR2 YSLEER come from the germline V gene. The CDR3 has 15 residues. The CDR3 region is CASSQEQVSSYEQYF.

The chain couples TRBV3-1 to TRBJ2-3. The CDR3 has 14 residues. Germline-derived CDR1 and CDR2 are LGHDT and YNNKEL (reference sequence). CDR3 sequence: CASSQEQLSDTQYF.

The J gene is TRBJ1-1, the V gene TRBV12-3 or TRBV12-4; there is no DNA to check the TCRdb D call of TRBD1. The CDR3 length is 15 residues. The CDR3 region is CASFLRGGTNTEAFF.

The rearrangement uses TRBV12-3 or TRBV12-4 and TRBJ2-2; TCRdb outputs TRBD2, but without DNA this stays unchecked. The CDR3 totals 15 residues. The CDR3 loop is CASSKGRLSTGELFF.

This chain links TRBV5-4 with TRBJ2-3; TCRdb returns TRBD1, unconfirmable since there is no DNA. The CDR3 is 15 residues long. Germline values: CDR1 SGHNT, CDR2 YYREEE (reference sequence). CDR3 residues: CASSLNPERSDTQYF.

The CDR3 sequence: CSARGATPSYEQYF. The genes are TRBV20-1 and TRBJ2-7. The CDR3 loop spans 14 amino acids. Germline V CDR1 and CDR2: DFQATT, SNEGSKA (reference sequence).